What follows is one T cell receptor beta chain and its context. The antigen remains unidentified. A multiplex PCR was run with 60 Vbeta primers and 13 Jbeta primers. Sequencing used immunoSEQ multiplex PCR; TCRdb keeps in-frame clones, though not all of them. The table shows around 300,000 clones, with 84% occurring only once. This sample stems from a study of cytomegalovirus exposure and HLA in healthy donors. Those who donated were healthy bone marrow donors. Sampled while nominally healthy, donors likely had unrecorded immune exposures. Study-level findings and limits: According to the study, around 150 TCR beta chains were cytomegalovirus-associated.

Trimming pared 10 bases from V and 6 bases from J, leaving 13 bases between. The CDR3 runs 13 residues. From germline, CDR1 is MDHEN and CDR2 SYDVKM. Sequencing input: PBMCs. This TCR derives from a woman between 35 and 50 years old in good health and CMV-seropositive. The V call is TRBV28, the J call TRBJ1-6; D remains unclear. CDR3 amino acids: CATHDTFNSPLHF. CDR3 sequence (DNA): TGTGCCACCCATGACACTTTTAATTCACCCCTCCACTTT.